This T cell receptor (beta chain) was captured in a study of blood T cell repertoires in COVID-19 (dated by TCRdb to about 2020). Study-level background: The collaborator samples originated in the United States, Italy and Spain and spanned the acute and convalescent phases of COVID-19. The material from the prospective study consisted of cDNA or gDNA derived from T cells, B-cell-depleted T cells, or PBMCs. Subjects who had been exposed to COVID-19, were actively infected with it, or had recovered from it provided the deeply sampled blood TCRbeta repertoires that made up the dataset. The repertoires were released in a freely available public database meant as a resource for research on the immune response to SARS-CoV-2. The samples were drawn from the first 160 participants of the ongoing ImmuneRACE study and from roughly 1,300 subjects provided by 6 global collaborators. Sample metadata almost always included a de-identified subject ID, COVID-19 status, age in years and sex. HLA class I and class II types, where available, came from metadata supplied by the sample provider rather than from assay-based typing.

TCRbeta CDR3 regions were amplified from genomic DNA using the immunoSEQ Assay, a bias-controlled multiplex PCR. The authors processed their data as follows. Nucleated cell counts per sample were estimated from amplification of reference gene primers within the assay. To quantify the absolute abundance of each unique TCRbeta CDR3 rearrangement, sequence reads were collapsed and filtered. For each sample, productive Simpson clonality was calculated as the square root of Simpson's diversity index across productive rearrangements. TCRdb stores this immuneACCESS table with in-frame sequences only. Part of the clones is absent; in the studies checked, under half of the shortfall reflects unresolved V genes, and no reason is known for the rest. Clonal size and the V and J genes are those of that table, whereas D and trimming came from the DNA. This sample has 60,000 to 85,000 clones in its table, and 80% to 90% of those were observed once. Of the sample, 4% to 5% falls within the top ten clones.

Points on this clone: The antigen this receptor binds is unknown. No base-level quality is on record; no much larger clone is a single base apart.

Collaborating institutions collected whole blood in K2EDTA tubes following their own protocols. For TCRbeta analysis, collaborators shipped samples in one of three forms: frozen whole blood, isolated PBMCs, or DNA extracted from either of those sample types. Study-wide findings and limitations: How much clinical and demographic metadata was included differed by source and by participant, and the metadata was provided uncurated.

The receptor comes from a woman aged 50 to 60 with active COVID-19. The sequenced sample consisted of peripheral blood.

This receptor carries the CDR3 CASSRLTGGGGTEAFF. Read as DNA, the sequence is TGCGCCAGCAGCCGGTTGACAGGGGGCGGTGGTACTGAAGCTTTCTTT. The sequence links TRBV5-1 to TRBJ1-1; 10 middle bases align to TRBD1. Based on the germline V gene, the CDR1 and CDR2 sequences are SGHRS and YFSETQ. There are 16 amino acids in the CDR3, from cysteine to phenylalanine inclusive. Just CDR3 DNA is preserved here, 48 bases in frame from base 1. Germline trimming: 4 bases from V, 5 bases from J; junction bases outside gene matches: 11.